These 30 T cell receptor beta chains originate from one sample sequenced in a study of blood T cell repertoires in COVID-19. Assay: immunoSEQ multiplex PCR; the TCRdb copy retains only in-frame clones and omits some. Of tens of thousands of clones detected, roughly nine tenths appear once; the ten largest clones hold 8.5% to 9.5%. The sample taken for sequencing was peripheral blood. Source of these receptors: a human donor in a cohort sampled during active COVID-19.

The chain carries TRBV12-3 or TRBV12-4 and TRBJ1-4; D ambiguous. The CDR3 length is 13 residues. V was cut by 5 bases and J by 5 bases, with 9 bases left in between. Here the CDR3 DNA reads TGTGCCAGCAGTGTAAGACTGAATGAAAAACTGTTTTTT. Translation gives CASSVRLNEKLFF.

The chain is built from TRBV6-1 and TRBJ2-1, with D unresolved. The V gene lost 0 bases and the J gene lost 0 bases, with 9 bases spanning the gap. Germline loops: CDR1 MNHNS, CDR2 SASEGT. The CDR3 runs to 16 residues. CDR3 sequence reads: CASSEAVIYSYNEQFF. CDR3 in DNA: TGTGCCAGCAGTGAAGCGGTTATCTACTCCTACAATGAGCAGTTCTTC.

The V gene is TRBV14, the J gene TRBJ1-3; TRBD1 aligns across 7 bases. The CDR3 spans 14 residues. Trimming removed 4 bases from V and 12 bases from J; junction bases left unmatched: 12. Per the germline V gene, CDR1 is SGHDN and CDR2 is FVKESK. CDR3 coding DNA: TGTGCCAGCAGCCGCGGACAGGAAGGATGGGGCATATATTTT. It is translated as CASSRGQEGWGIYF.

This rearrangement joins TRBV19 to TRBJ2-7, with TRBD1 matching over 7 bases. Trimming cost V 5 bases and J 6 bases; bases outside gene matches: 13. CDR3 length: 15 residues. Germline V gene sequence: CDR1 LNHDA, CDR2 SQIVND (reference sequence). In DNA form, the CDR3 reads TGTGCCAGTAGTCCCCAGACAGGGATGGGGATCGAGCAGTACTTC. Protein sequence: CASSPQTGMGIEQYF.

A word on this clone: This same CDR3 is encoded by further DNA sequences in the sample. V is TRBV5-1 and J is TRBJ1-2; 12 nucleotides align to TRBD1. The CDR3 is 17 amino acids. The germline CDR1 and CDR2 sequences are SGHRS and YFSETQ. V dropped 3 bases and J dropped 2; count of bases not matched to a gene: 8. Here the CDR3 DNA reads TGCGCCAGCAGCTCCCCCGGGACAGGGGGCGCAAACTATGGCTACACCTTC. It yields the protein CASSSPGTGGANYGYTF.

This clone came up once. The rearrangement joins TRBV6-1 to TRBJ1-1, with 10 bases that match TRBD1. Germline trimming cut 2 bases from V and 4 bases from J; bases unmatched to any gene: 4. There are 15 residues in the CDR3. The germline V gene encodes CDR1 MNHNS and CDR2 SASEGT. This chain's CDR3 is CASSELTGGITEAFF. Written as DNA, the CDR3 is TGTGCCAGCAGTGAATTGACAGGGGGCATCACTGAAGCTTTCTTT.

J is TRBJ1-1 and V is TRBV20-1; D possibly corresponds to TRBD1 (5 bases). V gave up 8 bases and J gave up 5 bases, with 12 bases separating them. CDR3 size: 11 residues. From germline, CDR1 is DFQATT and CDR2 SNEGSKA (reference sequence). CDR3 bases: TGCAGTAAACAACGGGGGACTGAAGCTTTCTTT. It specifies CSKQRGTEAFF.

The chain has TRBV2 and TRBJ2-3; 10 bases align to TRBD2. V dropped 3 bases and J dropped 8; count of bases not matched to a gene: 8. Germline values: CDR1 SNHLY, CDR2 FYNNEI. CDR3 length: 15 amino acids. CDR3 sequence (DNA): TGTGCCAGCAGTGAGGCTAGCGGGGGTTTGGCTACGCAGTATTTT. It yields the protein CASSEASGGLATQYF.

CDR3 coding DNA: TGCGCCAGCACACCGGGACAGGGGAGGACTGAAGCTTTCTTT. This translates into CASTPGQGRTEAFF. The chain uses TRBV5-1 and TRBJ1-1; 10 bases align to TRBD1. The CDR3 sequence is 14 residues long. CDR1 is SGHRS, CDR2 YFSETQ, per germline. Losses at the gene ends were 6 bases for V and 5 bases for J; bases not matched to a gene: 7.

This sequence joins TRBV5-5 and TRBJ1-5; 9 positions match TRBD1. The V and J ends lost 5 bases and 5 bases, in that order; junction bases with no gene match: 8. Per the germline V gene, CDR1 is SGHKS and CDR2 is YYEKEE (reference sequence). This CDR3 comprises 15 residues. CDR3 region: CASSYDRGWDQPQHF. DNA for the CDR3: TGTGCCAGCAGTTATGACAGGGGGTGGGATCAGCCCCAGCATTTT.

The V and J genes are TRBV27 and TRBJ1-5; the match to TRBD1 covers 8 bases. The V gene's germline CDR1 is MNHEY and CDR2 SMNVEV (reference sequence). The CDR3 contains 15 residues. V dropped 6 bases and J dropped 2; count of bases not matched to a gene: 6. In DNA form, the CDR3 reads TGTGCCAGCAGCAGAGGACAGGGTGGCAATCAGCCCCAGCATTTT. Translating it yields CASSRGQGGNQPQHF.

The CDR3 coding sequence is TGTGCCAGCAGCTGGGGGGGTCAAGGCAGACGGAACACTGAAGCTTTCTTT. This encodes CASSWGGQGRRNTEAFF. The gene calls are TRBV5-6 and TRBJ1-1; maybe TRBD1 (5 bases). V dropped 3 bases and J dropped 1 base, with 19 bases sitting between them. The CDR3 has 17 residues. Germline values: CDR1 SGHDT, CDR2 YYEEEE.

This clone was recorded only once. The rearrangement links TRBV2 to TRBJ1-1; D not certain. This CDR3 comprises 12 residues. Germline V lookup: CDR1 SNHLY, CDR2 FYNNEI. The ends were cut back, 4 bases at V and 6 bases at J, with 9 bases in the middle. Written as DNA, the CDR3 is TGTGCCAGCAGTGGAGTCCTGGCTGAAGCTTTCTTT. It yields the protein CASSGVLAEAFF.

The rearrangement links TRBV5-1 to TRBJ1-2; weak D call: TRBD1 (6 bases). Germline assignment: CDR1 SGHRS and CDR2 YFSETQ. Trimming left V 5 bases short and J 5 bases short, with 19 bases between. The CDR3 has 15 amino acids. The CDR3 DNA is TGCGCCAGCAGAATGCCGGGGGGCCAAGAATATGGCTACACCTTC. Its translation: CASRMPGGQEYGYTF. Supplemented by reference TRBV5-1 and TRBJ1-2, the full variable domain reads KAGVTQTPRYLIKTRGQQVTLSCSPISGHRSVSWYQQTPGQGLQFLFEYFSETQRNKGNFPGRFSGRQFSNSRSEMNVSTLELGDSALYLCASRMPGGQEYGYTFGSGTRLTVV.

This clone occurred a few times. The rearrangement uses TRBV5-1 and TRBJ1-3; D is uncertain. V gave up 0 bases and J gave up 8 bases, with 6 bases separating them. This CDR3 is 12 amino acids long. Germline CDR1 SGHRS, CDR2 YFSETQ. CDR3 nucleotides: TGCGCCAGCAGCTTGGAGGCGGACACCATATATTTT. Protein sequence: CASSLEADTIYF.

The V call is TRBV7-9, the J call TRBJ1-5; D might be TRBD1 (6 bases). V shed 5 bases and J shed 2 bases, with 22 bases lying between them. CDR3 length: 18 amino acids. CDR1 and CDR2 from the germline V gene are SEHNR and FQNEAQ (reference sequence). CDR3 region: CASSQTGTTSYGNQPQHF. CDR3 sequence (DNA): TGTGCCAGCAGCCAGACCGGGACAACCTCCTACGGCAATCAGCCCCAGCATTTT.

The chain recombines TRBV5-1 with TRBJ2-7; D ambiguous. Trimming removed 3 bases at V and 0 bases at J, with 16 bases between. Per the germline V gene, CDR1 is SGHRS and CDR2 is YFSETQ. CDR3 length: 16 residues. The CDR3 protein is CASSSTSLWASYEQYF. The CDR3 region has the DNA TGCGCCAGCAGCTCCACCTCGTTGTGGGCCTCCTACGAGCAGTACTTC.

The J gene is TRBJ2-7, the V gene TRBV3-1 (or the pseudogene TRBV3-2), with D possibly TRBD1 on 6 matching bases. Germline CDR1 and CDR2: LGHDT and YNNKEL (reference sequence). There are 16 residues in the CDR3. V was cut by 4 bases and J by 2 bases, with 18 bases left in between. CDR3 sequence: CASSPSRGPTAYEQYF. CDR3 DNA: TGTGCCAGCAGCCCAAGCAGGGGCCCGACCGCCTACGAGCAGTACTTC.

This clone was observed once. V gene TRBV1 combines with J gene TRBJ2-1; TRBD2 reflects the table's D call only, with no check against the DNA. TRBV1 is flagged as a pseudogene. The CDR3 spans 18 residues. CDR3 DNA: TGCACCAGCAGCCAAGATGCGGGGTGGCTACCTTTCTACAATGAGCAGTTCTTC. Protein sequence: CTSSQDAGWLPFYNEQFF.

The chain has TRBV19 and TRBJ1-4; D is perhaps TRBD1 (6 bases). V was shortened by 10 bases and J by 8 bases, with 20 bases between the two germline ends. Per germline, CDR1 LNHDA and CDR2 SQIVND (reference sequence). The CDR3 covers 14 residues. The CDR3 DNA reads TGTGCCACCACGAGGGGGGGTCGAGGAGAAAAACTGTTTTTT. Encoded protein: CATTRGGRGEKLFF.

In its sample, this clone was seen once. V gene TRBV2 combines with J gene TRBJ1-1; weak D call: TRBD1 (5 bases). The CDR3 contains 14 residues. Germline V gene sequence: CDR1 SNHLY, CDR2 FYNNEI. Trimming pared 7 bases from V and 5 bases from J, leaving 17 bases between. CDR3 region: CASNQYPRGTEAFF. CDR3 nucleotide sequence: TGTGCCAGCAACCAGTACCCTCGGGGGACTGAAGCTTTCTTT.

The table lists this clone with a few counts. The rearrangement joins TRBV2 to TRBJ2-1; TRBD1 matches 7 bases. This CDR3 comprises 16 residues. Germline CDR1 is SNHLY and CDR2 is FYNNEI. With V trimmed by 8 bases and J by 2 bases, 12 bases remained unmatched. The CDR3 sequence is CASGVRITGAYNEQFF. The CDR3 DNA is TGTGCCAGCGGTGTTAGAATTACAGGGGCCTACAATGAGCAGTTCTTC.

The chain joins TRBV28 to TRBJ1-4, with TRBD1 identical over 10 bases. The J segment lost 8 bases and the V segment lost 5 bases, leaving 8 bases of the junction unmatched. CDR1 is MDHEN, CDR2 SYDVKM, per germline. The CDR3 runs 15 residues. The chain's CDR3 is CASSTTGTGAEKLFF. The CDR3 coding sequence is TGTGCCAGCAGTACGACCGGGACAGGGGCCGAAAAACTGTTTTTT.

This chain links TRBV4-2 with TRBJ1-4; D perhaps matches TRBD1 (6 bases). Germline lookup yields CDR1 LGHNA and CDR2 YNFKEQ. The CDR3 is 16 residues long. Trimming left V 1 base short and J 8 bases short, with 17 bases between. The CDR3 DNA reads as TGTGCCAGCAGCCAAGTCTCCACAGGGTCAACCGAAAAACTGTTTTTT. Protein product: CASSQVSTGSTEKLFF.

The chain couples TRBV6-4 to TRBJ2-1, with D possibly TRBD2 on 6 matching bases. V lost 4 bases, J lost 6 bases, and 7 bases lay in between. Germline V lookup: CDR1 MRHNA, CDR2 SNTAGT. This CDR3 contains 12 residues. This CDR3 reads CASSVGGNEQFF. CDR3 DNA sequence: TGTGCCAGCAGTGTGGGGGGCAATGAGCAGTTCTTC.

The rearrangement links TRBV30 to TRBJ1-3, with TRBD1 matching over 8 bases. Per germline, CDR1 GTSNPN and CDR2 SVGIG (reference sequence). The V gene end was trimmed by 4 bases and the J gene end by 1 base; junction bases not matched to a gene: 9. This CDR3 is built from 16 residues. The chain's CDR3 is CAWTDRAVYSGNTIYF. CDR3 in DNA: TGTGCCTGGACGGACAGGGCGGTATATTCTGGAAACACCATATATTTT.

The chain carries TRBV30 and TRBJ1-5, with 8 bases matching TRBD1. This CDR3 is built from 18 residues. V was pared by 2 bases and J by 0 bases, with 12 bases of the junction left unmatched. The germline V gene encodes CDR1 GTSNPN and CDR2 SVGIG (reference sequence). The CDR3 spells CAWSNRGSTLYSNQPQHF. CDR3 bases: TGTGCCTGGAGTAACAGGGGGTCTACCCTTTATAGCAATCAGCCCCAGCATTTT.

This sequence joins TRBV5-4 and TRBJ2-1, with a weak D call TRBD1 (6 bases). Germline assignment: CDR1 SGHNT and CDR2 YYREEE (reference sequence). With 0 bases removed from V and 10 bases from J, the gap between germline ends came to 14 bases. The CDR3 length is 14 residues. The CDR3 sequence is CASSLVSGDGEQFF. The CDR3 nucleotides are TGTGCCAGCAGCTTGGTCTCAGGGGACGGCGAGCAGTTCTTC.

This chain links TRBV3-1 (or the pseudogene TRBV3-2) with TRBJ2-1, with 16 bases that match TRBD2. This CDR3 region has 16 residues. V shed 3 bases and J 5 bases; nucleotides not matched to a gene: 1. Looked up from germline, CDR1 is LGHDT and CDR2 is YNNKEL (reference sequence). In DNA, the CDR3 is TGTGCCAGCAGCCAGGGACTAGCGGGGGGGAACAATGAGCAGTTCTTC. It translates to CASSQGLAGGNNEQFF.

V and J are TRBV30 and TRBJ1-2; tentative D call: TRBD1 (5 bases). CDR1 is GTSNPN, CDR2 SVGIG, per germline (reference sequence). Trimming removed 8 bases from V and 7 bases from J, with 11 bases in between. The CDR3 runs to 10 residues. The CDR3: CAGDGLGYTF. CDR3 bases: TGTGCCGGGGACGGTCTTGGCTACACCTTC.